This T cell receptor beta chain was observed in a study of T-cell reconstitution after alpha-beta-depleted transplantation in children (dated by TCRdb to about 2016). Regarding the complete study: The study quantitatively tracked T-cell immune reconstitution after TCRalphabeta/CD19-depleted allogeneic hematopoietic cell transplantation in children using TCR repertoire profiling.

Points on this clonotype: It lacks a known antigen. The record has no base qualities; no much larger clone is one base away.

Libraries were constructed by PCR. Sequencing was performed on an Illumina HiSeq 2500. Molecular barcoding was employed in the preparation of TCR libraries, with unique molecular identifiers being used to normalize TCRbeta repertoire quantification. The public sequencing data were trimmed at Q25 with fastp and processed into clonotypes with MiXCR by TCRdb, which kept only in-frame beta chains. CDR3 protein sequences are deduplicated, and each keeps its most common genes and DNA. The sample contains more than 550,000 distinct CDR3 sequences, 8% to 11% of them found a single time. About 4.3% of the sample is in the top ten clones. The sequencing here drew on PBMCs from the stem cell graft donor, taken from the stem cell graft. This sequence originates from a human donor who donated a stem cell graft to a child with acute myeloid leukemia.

The DNA is as follows: TGTGCCAGCAGCCCACAAGAGGGGGGGCGAAGACCTGAAGCTTTCTTT. This encodes CASSPQEGGRRPEAFF. The chain is assembled from TRBV7-2 and TRBJ1-1; the D gene is perhaps TRBD1, on 6 matching bases. Between the V and J ends, shortened by 5 bases and 6 bases respectively, the junction contains 22 bases. Inclusive of the bounding cysteine and phenylalanine, the CDR3 is 16 residues long. Just the 48-base CDR3 DNA is kept, in frame starting at base 1. The germline V gene provides CDR1 SGHTA and CDR2 FQGNSA.